The present T cell receptor (beta chain) was sequenced within a study of blood T cell repertoires in COVID-19. The wider study: Donors in the United States, Italy and Spain gave samples during acute or convalescent COVID-19. Nucleic acid was either cDNA or gDNA, and it came from T cells, B-cell-depleted T cells, or PBMCs.

This CDR3 comprises 14 residues. CDR1 is LNHNV and CDR2 is YYDKDF in the germline V gene (reference sequence). As to this clone: The junction differs from germline at one of its ends, possibly a read error.

Source study methods: Amplified reference gene primers provided the basis for estimating nucleated cell counts. Clones were read by immunoSEQ multiplex PCR, and TCRdb kept only the in-frame ones, dropping some. Clone size and V and J calls were adopted from that table, with D and trimming inferred from the DNA. The sample has roughly 77,000 clones, 88% seen once. What was sequenced was peripheral blood. This receptor was taken from a human donor in a cohort sampled during active COVID-19. The chain carries TRBV15 and TRBJ2-7; D perhaps matches TRBD2 (5 bases). CDR3 DNA: TGTGCCACCAGCAGAGAACTAGACTCCCACGAGCAGTACTTC. Encoded protein: CATSRELDSHEQYF.